The T cell receptor beta chain described here comes from a study of shared clonotypes between healthy human individuals. CD45RO negativity and positive selection for CCR7 defined naive CD8 cells, a population that excluded terminally differentiated effector memory CD45RA+ cells. Sequencing was performed with immunoSEQ multiplex PCR; in TCRdb, only in-frame clones are kept and a portion is missing. Found here are about 2.1 million clones, about 93% of them singletons; the top ten hold under 2%. The germline V gene has CDR1 SGHRS and CDR2 YFSETQ. The V end was cut by 5 bases, the J end by 1 base, with 10 bases between. The CDR3 extends over 13 amino acids.

This sequence joins TRBV5-1 and TRBJ2-7; no definite D call. What was sequenced was naive CD8+ T cells from PBMCs. This sequence was found in a young man in good health. Some clones in this sample may be carry-over from other donors' samples. This chain's CDR3 is CASSGRLSYEQYF. The CDR3 DNA sequence: TGCGCCAGCAGTGGAAGGCTTTCCTACGAGCAGTACTTC.